These 20 T cell receptor beta chains share one sample of origin, sequenced in a study of T cell responses to AZD1222 COVID-19 vaccine. Profiled with immunoSEQ multiplex PCR; TCRdb holds only in-frame clones, not every one. This sample has approximately 77,000 clones, with roughly 90% found just once. The specimen was peripheral blood, collected 28 days after the second AZD1222 dose. The receptors here all came from an adult who received the AZD1222 COVID-19 vaccine.

This clone appeared once. The chain carries TRBV24-1 and TRBJ2-1; possible D gene TRBD2, 5 bases. V was pared by 5 bases and J by 1 base, with 8 bases between. CDR3 length equals 14 residues. Germline V gene sequence: CDR1 KGHDR, CDR2 SFDVKD. CDR3 region: CATSGLPSYNEQFF. CDR3 bases: TGTGCCACCAGTGGACTACCGTCCTACAATGAGCAGTTCTTC.

The chain recombines TRBV21-1 with TRBJ2-2. TRBV21-1 constitutes a pseudogene. This CDR3 is 15 amino acids long. The CDR3 reads CASSKVTPDTGELFF. CDR3 bases: TGTGCCAGCAGCAAAGTTACGCCCGACACCGGGGAGCTGTTTTTT.

V and J are TRBV7-9 and TRBJ1-2, with D maybe TRBD1 (5 bases). Trimming removed 2 bases at V and 3 bases at J, with 16 bases between. CDR3 length equals 16 residues. Per germline, CDR1 SEHNR and CDR2 FQNEAQ (reference sequence). CDR3 DNA: TGTGCCAGCAGCTTATATCGAGGGGCGTTCGACTATGGCTACACCTTC. As protein: CASSLYRGAFDYGYTF. Based on the CDR3 plus reference TRBV7-9 and TRBJ1-2, the full variable domain is DTGVSQNPRHKITKRGQNVTFRCDPISEHNRLYWYRQTLGQGPEFLTYFQNEAQLEKSRLLSDRFSAERPKGSFSTLEIQRTEQGDSAMYLCASSLYRGAFDYGYTFGSGTRLTVV.

In DNA form, the CDR3 reads TGTGCCAGTAGTATCGGACTAGCGTACAATGAGCAGTTCTTC. This codes for CASSIGLAYNEQFF. The chain is built from TRBV19 and TRBJ2-1; 9 nucleotides align to TRBD2. The length of the CDR3 is 14 residues. After removal of 3 bases from V and 4 bases from J, the junction contained 1 base not matched to a gene. Germline-derived CDR1 and CDR2 are LNHDA and SQIVND (reference sequence).

The V and J genes are TRBV14 and TRBJ2-2; no clear D gene. With 1 base removed from V and 6 bases from J, the gap between germline ends came to 9 bases. Germline CDR1 is SGHDN and CDR2 is FVKESK. The CDR3 runs 14 residues. CDR3 coding DNA: TGTGCCAGCAGCCAAGTCTCTAGTTCCGGGGAGCTGTTTTTT. Its protein product is CASSQVSSSGELFF.

V and J are TRBV19 and TRBJ1-6; possible D gene TRBD1, 6 bases. V shed 6 bases and J shed 7 bases, with 13 bases lying between them. This CDR3 is 14 amino acids long. Germline V gives CDR1 LNHDA, CDR2 SQIVND (reference sequence). In nucleotides, the CDR3 is TGTGCCAGTAGCATCACAGGGTCGAATTCACCCCTCCACTTT. Encoded protein: CASSITGSNSPLHF.

The chain employs TRBV7-9 and TRBJ2-7; 8 nucleotides align to TRBD2. CDR1 is SEHNR and CDR2 is FQNEAQ in the germline V gene (reference sequence). V lost 0 bases and J lost 4; bases outside the gene matches: 2. The CDR3 sequence is 14 residues long. The DNA of the CDR3 is TGTGCCAGCAGCTTAGCTAGCGGGATGTACGAGCAGTACTTC. Protein product: CASSLASGMYEQYF.

This sequence joins TRBV19 and TRBJ2-2, with 7 bases lining up with TRBD2. Germline assignment: CDR1 LNHDA and CDR2 SQIVND (reference sequence). The V and J ends lost 7 bases and 6 bases, in that order; junction bases with no gene match: 11. The CDR3 runs 15 residues. This CDR3 is CASNSGTGGAGELFF. CDR3 DNA: TGTGCCAGTAACTCCGGAACGGGGGGAGCCGGGGAGCTGTTTTTT.

The gene calls are TRBV2 and TRBJ1-5; 7 nucleotides line up with TRBD1. Germline loops: CDR1 SNHLY, CDR2 FYNNEI. The CDR3 length is 14 residues. The junction had 3 bases not matched to a gene; V was cut back by 6 bases and J by 1 base. The chain's CDR3 is CASRGDSSNQPQHF. The DNA of the CDR3 is TGTGCCAGCAGGGGGGACAGCAGCAATCAGCCCCAGCATTTT. Looking up the rest from reference TRBV2 and TRBJ1-5 gives the full variable domain: EPEVTQTPSHQVTQMGQEVILRCVPISNHLYFYWYRQILGQKVEFLVSFYNNEISEKSEIFDDQFSVERPDGSNFTLKIRSTKLEDSAMYFCASRGDSSNQPQHFGDGTRLSIL.

This rearrangement joins TRBV19 to TRBJ1-1; 7 bases align to TRBD1. The V and J ends lost 2 bases and 0 bases, in that order; junction bases with no gene match: 9. Germline V gene sequence: CDR1 LNHDA, CDR2 SQIVND (reference sequence). CDR3 length: 17 residues. CDR3 bases: TGTGCCAGTAGTATAAGAGGTTTGGGACAGATGAACACTGAAGCTTTCTTT. Translated: CASSIRGLGQMNTEAFF.

The rearrangement joins TRBV9 to TRBJ1-5; 9 bases agree with TRBD1. This CDR3 is 15 amino acids long. Losses at the gene ends were 4 bases for V and 5 bases for J; bases not matched to a gene: 7. CDR1 and CDR2 from the germline V gene are SGDLS and YYNGEE. The CDR3 DNA sequence: TGTGCCAGCAGCATTACAGGGGGCTCCGATCAGCCCCAGCATTTT. Protein product: CASSITGGSDQPQHF.

This clone showed up just once. The chain joins TRBV27 to TRBJ1-1, with D unclear. Trimming stripped 2 bases from V and 4 bases from J, with 17 bases between. This CDR3 is 16 amino acids long. The germline V gene encodes CDR1 MNHEY and CDR2 SMNVEV (reference sequence). Here the CDR3 DNA reads TGTGCCAGCAGTTTAGGGTTAATGACTGAGAGCACTGAAGCTTTCTTT. It specifies CASSLGLMTESTEAFF.

This clone came up once. The rearrangement links TRBV19 to TRBJ1-4, with TRBD1 matching over 8 bases. The CDR3 totals 20 residues. V lost 6 bases to trimming and J lost 8 bases; unmatched junction nucleotides: 26. Germline CDR1 LNHDA, CDR2 SQIVND (reference sequence). CDR3 nucleotides: TGTGCCAGTAGCGGGCCGAGGAGACGGGGACAGGCCCACTCTGGGGAAAAACTGTTTTTT. It translates to CASSGPRRRGQAHSGEKLFF.

This clone was counted a single time. The CDR3 spells CASSRGTSGTREETQYF. As DNA, the CDR3 is TGTGCCAGTAGTAGGGGGACTAGCGGGACTAGGGAGGAGACCCAGTACTTC. The rearrangement links TRBV19 to TRBJ2-5, with 13 bases that match TRBD2. The CDR3 spans 17 residues. Unmatched junction bases numbered 10, after V lost 4 bases and J lost 5 bases. Germline values: CDR1 LNHDA, CDR2 SQIVND (reference sequence).

The CDR3 loop is CASSHGSTDTQYF. DNA of the CDR3: TGCGCCAGCAGCCATGGGAGCACAGATACGCAGTATTTT. V is TRBV4-3 and J is TRBJ2-3; D is uncertain. V lost 3 bases and J 0 bases, leaving 4 bases between the germline ends. The germline gives CDR1 LGHNA, CDR2 YSLEER. CDR3 length: 13 residues.

V usage is TRBV6-1 and J usage is TRBJ1-2; possibly TRBD1 for D (6 bases). The V gene lost 1 base and the J gene lost 7 bases, with 13 bases spanning the gap. Per germline, CDR1 MNHNS and CDR2 SASEGT. The CDR3 length is 14 residues. The chain's CDR3 is CASSEGWGAGGYTF. The CDR3 DNA reads TGTGCCAGCAGTGAAGGGTGGGGGGCAGGTGGCTACACCTTC.

The chain carries TRBV19 and TRBJ2-7; D remains ambiguous. The V gene's germline CDR1 is LNHDA and CDR2 SQIVND (reference sequence). V was shortened by 5 bases and J by 3 bases, with 14 bases between the two germline ends. This CDR3 comprises 14 residues. The CDR3 here is CASSAYYDNYEQYF. DNA for the CDR3: TGTGCCAGTAGTGCGTACTACGATAACTACGAGCAGTACTTC.

The chain carries TRBV30 and TRBJ2-3, with 9 bases identical to TRBD1. The CDR3 consists of 16 residues. The J segment lost 3 bases and the V segment lost 5 bases, leaving 12 bases of the junction unmatched. CDR1 GTSNPN and CDR2 SVGIG come from the germline V gene (reference sequence). As DNA, the CDR3 is TGTGCCTGGGGAATTGCCGGGACAGGGCAAACAGATACGCAGTATTTT. Translated, it gives CAWGIAGTGQTDTQYF.

V gene TRBV4-1 combines with J gene TRBJ1-2; D is perhaps TRBD1 (5 bases). The germline CDR1 and CDR2 sequences are MGHRA and YSYEKL. This CDR3 region has 15 residues. The V gene lost 4 bases and the J gene lost 8 bases, with 20 bases spanning the gap. The CDR3 is CASSPWDRHSGGYTF. The CDR3 DNA is TGCGCCAGCAGCCCCTGGGACCGCCACTCGGGCGGCTACACCTTC.

J is TRBJ1-3 and V is TRBV6-5; D not resolved. V was trimmed by 0 bases and J by 0 bases, leaving 6 bases between them. Per the germline V gene, CDR1 is MNHEY and CDR2 is SVGAGI. The CDR3 has 15 residues. The CDR3, as DNA: TGTGCCAGCAGTTACTCTCTTAGCTCTGGAAACACCATATATTTT. Translation gives CASSYSLSSGNTIYF.